This T cell receptor (beta chain) was obtained from a study of shared clonotypes between healthy human individuals. Overall study findings and caveats: Richness estimates generally favored naive over memory subsets. Shared clonotypes: 4.5% to 5% naive CD4, 3.5% to 4% naive CD8, less than 2.5% memory CD4, approximately 0.41% memory CD8. Inspection by rarefaction showed sorted-subset sequencing to be incomplete despite large depth.

On this clone: Its antigen is unknown.

This CDR3 is built from 15 residues. Trimming left V 6 bases short and J 0 bases short, with 15 bases between. Per the germline V gene, CDR1 is SNHLY and CDR2 is FYNNEI. TCRdb's copy holds only in-frame clones and misses some; the assay was immunoSEQ multiplex PCR. The sample lists 2 million to 2.5 million clones; more than 85% were seen once. Specimen: naive CD4+ T cells from PBMCs. Subset denoted: CD45RA+ positively selected. This TCR derives from a man younger than 35 in good health. Some clones in this sample may be carry-over from other donors' samples. The rearrangement uses TRBV2 and TRBJ2-7; D possibly matches TRBD1 or TRBD2 (5 bases each). CDR3: CASRQTGTPSYEQYF. For the CDR3, the DNA is TGTGCCAGCAGGCAAACCGGGACCCCCTCCTACGAGCAGTACTTC.